This is a list of T cell receptor beta chains from one sample in a study of T cells in Graves' hyperthyroidism and ophthalmopathy. Via MiXCR, TCRdb re-called the multiplex PCR reads, giving one row per CDR3 protein. Here the sample spans 250,000 to 300,000 distinct CDR3 sequences, 13% being singletons. Sequencing was done on a sample of blood. These receptors were obtained from a woman in her twenties or thirties with Graves' hyperthyroidism that later progressed to Graves' ophthalmopathy. Both conserved end residues are part of each CDR3. A D gene is named only where the DNA matches it firmly. Only part of the rows carry a size: once, few, many, or a class if the clone is expanded.

j_gene: TRBJ2-2; abundance: few; d_gene: .; v_gene: TRBV20-1; CDR3aa: CSAIRDLNTGELFF; CDR3nt: TGCAGTGCTATCAGGGACCTGAACACCGGGGAGCTGTTTTTT
j_gene: TRBJ1-6; abundance: many; d_gene: .; v_gene: TRBV5-1; CDR3aa: CASSLAWAGVFNSPLHF; CDR3nt: TGCGCCAGCAGCTTGGCCTGGGCAGGGGTGTTTAATTCACCCCTCCACTTT
j_gene: TRBJ2-5; abundance: many; d_gene: TRBD1; v_gene: TRBV7-9; CDR3aa: CASSPGGKETQYF; CDR3nt: TGTGCCAGCAGCCCAGGGGGTAAAGAGACCCAGTACTTC
j_gene: TRBJ1-4; abundance: many; d_gene: .; v_gene: TRBV27; CDR3aa: CASSWSGALGEKLFF; CDR3nt: TGTGCCAGCAGTTGGTCGGGGGCGTTAGGGGAAAAACTGTTTTTT
j_gene: TRBJ2-2; abundance: many; d_gene: .; v_gene: TRBV28; CDR3aa: CATGFSTAGELFF; CDR3nt: TGTGCCACCGGTTTTAGTACGGCCGGGGAGCTGTTTTTT
j_gene: TRBJ2-2; abundance: .; d_gene: TRBD2; v_gene: TRBV4-2; CDR3aa: CASSQDPSGANTGELFF; CDR3nt: TGTGCCAGCAGCCAAGATCCTAGCGGGGCGAACACCGGGGAGCTGTTTTTT
j_gene: TRBJ2-1; abundance: many; d_gene: TRBD2; v_gene: TRBV28; CDR3aa: CASSLTGGGNEQFF; CDR3nt: TGTGCCAGCAGTTTAACGGGCGGGGGCAATGAGCAGTTCTTC
j_gene: TRBJ1-2; abundance: many; d_gene: .; v_gene: TRBV30; CDR3aa: CALGRRGSGGYTF; CDR3nt: TGTGCTCTCGGCAGAAGGGGATCGGGTGGCTACACCTTC
j_gene: TRBJ2-3; abundance: many; d_gene: TRBD2; v_gene: TRBV5-1; CDR3aa: CASRQLLAAGGTDTQYF; CDR3nt: TGCGCCAGCAGGCAGCTACTAGCGGCAGGGGGCACAGATACGCAGTATTTT
j_gene: TRBJ2-3; abundance: many; d_gene: TRBD1; v_gene: TRBV7-8; CDR3aa: CASSFLQGAPTDTQYF; CDR3nt: TGTGCCAGCAGCTTCCTACAGGGGGCGCCGACAGATACGCAGTATTTT
j_gene: TRBJ2-5; abundance: few; d_gene: .; v_gene: TRBV15; CDR3aa: CATSPGKETQYF; CDR3nt: TGTGCCACCAGCCCGGGGAAAGAGACCCAGTACTTC
j_gene: TRBJ1-3; abundance: few; d_gene: .; v_gene: TRBV9; CDR3aa: CASSPRSADSGNTIYF; CDR3nt: TGTGCCAGCAGCCCCCGTTCGGCAGACTCTGGAAACACCATATATTTT
j_gene: TRBJ2-3; abundance: .; d_gene: TRBD2; v_gene: TRBV5-1; CDR3aa: CASSLGTSGGVTDTQYF; CDR3nt: TGCGCCAGCAGCCTAGGGACTAGCGGGGGAGTGACAGATACGCAGTATTTT
j_gene: TRBJ2-7; abundance: many; d_gene: TRBD2; v_gene: TRBV6-1; CDR3aa: CASSEGTSGMSYEQYF; CDR3nt: TGTGCCAGCAGTGAGGGGACTAGCGGGATGTCCTACGAGCAGTACTTC
j_gene: TRBJ2-5; abundance: many; d_gene: .; v_gene: TRBV6-2/TRBV6-3; CDR3aa: CASAGYSQETQYF; CDR3nt: TGTGCCAGCGCCGGGTACAGCCAAGAGACCCAGTACTTC
j_gene: TRBJ2-1; abundance: .; d_gene: TRBD2; v_gene: TRBV24-1; CDR3aa: CATSEPSGTSGYNEQFF; CDR3nt: TGTGCCACCAGTGAGCCCTCCGGGACTAGCGGCTACAATGAGCAGTTCTTC
j_gene: TRBJ2-1; abundance: .; d_gene: .; v_gene: TRBV9; CDR3aa: CASSVTGRNEQFF; CDR3nt: TGTGCCAGCTCCGTTACGGGGCGCAATGAGCAGTTCTTC
j_gene: TRBJ2-1; abundance: many; d_gene: TRBD2; v_gene: TRBV30; CDR3aa: CAWSQGLAGGPTQFF; CDR3nt: TGTGCCTGGAGTCAGGGACTAGCGGGAGGGCCGACGCAGTTCTTC
j_gene: TRBJ2-3; abundance: many; d_gene: .; v_gene: TRBV7-9; CDR3aa: CASSPHRETDTQYF; CDR3nt: TGTGCCAGCAGCCCCCACAGGGAAACAGATACGCAGTATTTT
j_gene: TRBJ2-3; abundance: .; d_gene: TRBD2; v_gene: TRBV6-1; CDR3aa: CASNTGRGPTDAQYF; CDR3nt: TGTGCCAGCAACACCGGGAGGGGACCCACAGATGCGCAGTATTTT
j_gene: TRBJ2-5; abundance: .; d_gene: TRBD2; v_gene: TRBV20-1; CDR3aa: CSASRTSGQETQYF; CDR3nt: TGCAGTGCTAGTCGAACTAGCGGCCAAGAGACCCAGTACTTC
j_gene: TRBJ2-7; abundance: many; d_gene: .; v_gene: TRBV30; CDR3aa: CAWTFPGAVEQYF; CDR3nt: TGTGCCTGGACCTTCCCGGGAGCCGTGGAGCAGTACTTC
j_gene: TRBJ1-3; abundance: few; d_gene: .; v_gene: TRBV28; CDR3aa: CASTLREGGGNTIYF; CDR3nt: TGTGCCAGCACCCTGCGGGAAGGAGGCGGAAACACCATATATTTT
j_gene: TRBJ2-3; abundance: many; d_gene: .; v_gene: TRBV11-2; CDR3aa: CASSQLGADTQYF; CDR3nt: TGTGCCAGCAGCCAACTAGGGGCAGATACGCAGTATTTT
j_gene: TRBJ2-2; abundance: many; d_gene: .; v_gene: TRBV4-3; CDR3aa: CASSQDATGLTGELFF; CDR3nt: TGCGCCAGCAGCCAAGACGCAACAGGGCTTACCGGGGAGCTGTTTTTT
j_gene: TRBJ2-3; abundance: many; d_gene: TRBD1; v_gene: TRBV7-9; CDR3aa: CASSLGVPRDRGRKDTQYF; CDR3nt: TGTGCCAGCAGCTTAGGCGTCCCACGGGACAGGGGGCGAAAAGATACGCAGTATTTT
j_gene: TRBJ1-4; abundance: many; d_gene: TRBD1; v_gene: TRBV30; CDR3aa: CAWRGPGTGHEKLFF; CDR3nt: TGTGCCTGGAGAGGCCCGGGGACAGGGCATGAAAAACTGTTTTTT
j_gene: TRBJ2-2; abundance: .; d_gene: .; v_gene: TRBV5-1; CDR3aa: CASSLTEINTGELFF; CDR3nt: TGCGCCAGCAGCTTGACGGAGATAAACACCGGGGAGCTGTTTTTT
j_gene: TRBJ2-3; abundance: .; d_gene: .; v_gene: TRBV10-3; CDR3aa: CAISEFTTDTQYF; CDR3nt: TGTGCCATCAGTGAGTTCACCACAGATACGCAGTATTTT
j_gene: TRBJ2-3; abundance: few; d_gene: .; v_gene: TRBV10-1; CDR3aa: CARPGQLPSTDTQYF; CDR3nt: TGCGCCCGCCCAGGGCAGTTACCTTCCACAGATACGCAGTATTTT
j_gene: TRBJ1-1; abundance: many; d_gene: TRBD1; v_gene: TRBV10-2; CDR3aa: CASSESRTGEAFF; CDR3nt: TGCGCCAGCAGTGAGTCGCGGACAGGGGAAGCTTTCTTT
j_gene: TRBJ2-2; abundance: few; d_gene: .; v_gene: TRBV7-3; CDR3aa: CASSTGGELFF; CDR3nt: TGTGCCAGCAGTACAGGGGGGGAGCTGTTTTTT
j_gene: TRBJ2-5; abundance: many; d_gene: TRBD2; v_gene: TRBV7-2; CDR3aa: CASSLPRTSGSRETQYF; CDR3nt: TGTGCCAGCAGCTTACCCCGGACTAGCGGGAGCCGGGAGACCCAGTACTTC
j_gene: TRBJ2-3; abundance: .; d_gene: .; v_gene: TRBV7-9; CDR3aa: CASSLVTGSAEDTQYF; CDR3nt: TGTGCCAGCAGCTTAGTCACAGGGTCAGCTGAAGATACGCAGTATTTT
j_gene: TRBJ1-2; abundance: many; d_gene: .; v_gene: TRBV3-1; CDR3aa: CASSQDQQGNYGYTF; CDR3nt: TGTGCCAGCAGCCAAGATCAACAGGGTAACTATGGCTACACCTTC
j_gene: TRBJ1-3; abundance: many; d_gene: .; v_gene: TRBV2; CDR3aa: CASGDRRFNRGNTIYF; CDR3nt: TGTGCCAGCGGGGACCGCCGGTTTAATAGAGGAAACACCATATATTTT
j_gene: TRBJ1-6; abundance: many; d_gene: .; v_gene: TRBV6-1; CDR3aa: CASSSRGGVDSPLHF; CDR3nt: TGTGCCAGCAGTTCACGGGGGGGCGTGGATTCACCCCTCCACTTT
j_gene: TRBJ2-7; abundance: many; d_gene: TRBD1; v_gene: TRBV9; CDR3aa: CASSVVGTGFDEQYF; CDR3nt: TGTGCCAGCAGCGTAGTAGGGACAGGATTCGACGAGCAGTACTTC
j_gene: TRBJ2-1; abundance: .; d_gene: .; v_gene: TRBV6-1; CDR3aa: CASGPFLARESNEQFF; CDR3nt: TGTGCCAGCGGACCATTCCTAGCGCGCGAATCCAATGAGCAGTTCTTC
j_gene: TRBJ2-2; abundance: .; d_gene: TRBD1; v_gene: TRBV28; CDR3aa: CASSLSGTGMNGELFF; CDR3nt: TGTGCCAGCAGTTTATCCGGGACAGGGATGAACGGGGAGCTGTTTTTT
j_gene: TRBJ2-1; abundance: .; d_gene: .; v_gene: TRBV9; CDR3aa: CASSPRPEGPNEQFF; CDR3nt: TGTGCCAGCAGCCCGCGCCCCGAGGGACCCAATGAGCAGTTCTTC
j_gene: TRBJ2-5; abundance: many; d_gene: .; v_gene: TRBV7-6; CDR3aa: CASSLRLQETQYF; CDR3nt: TGTGCCAGCAGCTTAAGACTGCAAGAGACCCAGTACTTC
j_gene: TRBJ2-3; abundance: few; d_gene: .; v_gene: TRBV9; CDR3aa: CASSPGLVADTQYF; CDR3nt: TGTGCCAGCAGCCCGGGACTGGTGGCAGATACGCAGTATTTT
j_gene: TRBJ2-3; abundance: many; d_gene: .; v_gene: TRBV28; CDR3aa: CASSSPRKGSTDTQYF; CDR3nt: TGTGCCAGCAGTTCCCCCCGTAAGGGTAGCACAGATACGCAGTATTTT
j_gene: TRBJ1-5; abundance: .; d_gene: .; v_gene: TRBV6-1; CDR3aa: CATRAGSYSNQPQHF; CDR3nt: TGTGCCACACGAGCGGGGTCCTATAGCAATCAGCCCCAGCATTTT
j_gene: TRBJ1-6; abundance: .; d_gene: .; v_gene: TRBV7-3; CDR3aa: CASSLWGSNNSPLHF; CDR3nt: TGTGCCAGCAGCCTCTGGGGCAGCAATAATTCACCCCTCCACTTT
j_gene: TRBJ1-4; abundance: .; d_gene: .; v_gene: TRBV20-1; CDR3aa: CSASLPGREKLFF; CDR3nt: TGCAGTGCTAGCTTACCAGGGAGGGAAAAACTGTTTTTT
j_gene: TRBJ1-4; abundance: .; d_gene: TRBD1; v_gene: TRBV11-2; CDR3aa: CASSLESGGGEKLFF; CDR3nt: TGTGCCAGCAGCTTAGAGTCAGGGGGCGGTGAAAAACTGTTTTTT
j_gene: TRBJ1-5; abundance: many; d_gene: TRBD1; v_gene: TRBV7-2; CDR3aa: CASSPLDRAINQPQHF; CDR3nt: TGTGCCAGCAGCCCGCTCGACAGGGCGATCAATCAGCCCCAGCATTTT
j_gene: TRBJ1-1; abundance: few; d_gene: .; v_gene: TRBV28; CDR3aa: CASSEGTSTEAFF; CDR3nt: TGTGCCAGCAGTGAGGGGACAAGCACTGAAGCTTTCTTT
j_gene: TRBJ1-5; abundance: many; d_gene: .; v_gene: TRBV7-6; CDR3aa: CASSLAQGPNQPQHF; CDR3nt: TGTGCCAGCAGCTTAGCGCAGGGCCCCAATCAGCCCCAGCATTTT
j_gene: TRBJ2-7; abundance: many; d_gene: .; v_gene: TRBV7-2; CDR3aa: CASSSQGPGYEQYF; CDR3nt: TGTGCCAGCAGCTCTCAGGGGCCTGGATACGAGCAGTACTTC
j_gene: TRBJ2-3; abundance: many; d_gene: .; v_gene: TRBV27; CDR3aa: CASSNSGADTQYF; CDR3nt: TGTGCCAGCAGTAACTCAGGGGCAGATACGCAGTATTTT
j_gene: TRBJ2-7; abundance: many; d_gene: .; v_gene: TRBV7-8; CDR3aa: CASNQDQNYEQYF; CDR3nt: TGTGCCAGCAACCAAGACCAGAACTACGAGCAGTACTTC
j_gene: TRBJ2-3; abundance: many; d_gene: TRBD1; v_gene: TRBV6-5; CDR3aa: CASSYSRQGLDTQYF; CDR3nt: TGTGCCAGCAGTTACTCGCGACAGGGTCTCGATACGCAGTATTTT
j_gene: TRBJ2-5; abundance: .; d_gene: .; v_gene: TRBV6-1; CDR3aa: CASSKPPSVSVTQYF; CDR3nt: TGTGCCAGCAGTAAACCCCCCTCAGTGTCCGTGACCCAGTACTTC
j_gene: TRBJ1-2; abundance: .; d_gene: .; v_gene: TRBV7-9; CDR3aa: CASSLAQGRDGYTF; CDR3nt: TGTGCCAGCAGCTTAGCCCAGGGACGGGATGGCTACACCTTC
j_gene: TRBJ2-1; abundance: many; d_gene: .; v_gene: TRBV28; CDR3aa: CASSPAGSVGNEQFF; CDR3nt: TGTGCCAGCAGTCCCGCCGGGAGCGTGGGCAATGAGCAGTTCTTC
j_gene: TRBJ2-7; abundance: many; d_gene: TRBD2; v_gene: TRBV29-1; CDR3aa: CSVGEGLAVYEQYF; CDR3nt: TGCAGCGTTGGCGAAGGACTAGCGGTATACGAGCAGTACTTC